The 24 T cell receptor beta chains in this list originate from one sample, sequenced in a study of blood T cell repertoires in COVID-19. The method was immunoSEQ multiplex PCR; TCRdb's version includes in-frame clones alone and lacks a portion of them. In the table there are around 200,000 clones, approximately 87% of which are singletons. Sequences were obtained from peripheral blood. The receptors stem from a man in his fifties or sixties who had recovered from COVID-19.

This clone was seen a handful of times. This chain uses TRBV15 with TRBJ1-6; TRBD1 is a possible D gene (5 bases). Trimming cost V 4 bases and J 8 bases, with 9 bases left between them. The CDR3 sequence is 13 residues long. Germline CDR1 and CDR2: LNHNV and YYDKDF (reference sequence). CDR3 nucleotides: TGTGCCACCAGCATCAGGGTCGATTCACCCCTCCACTTT. Translation: CATSIRVDSPLHF.

V usage is TRBV6-1 and J usage is TRBJ2-5, with TRBD2 matching 13 bases. This CDR3 region has 17 residues. CDR1 and CDR2 from the germline V gene are MNHNS and SASEGT. Trimming at V came to 1 base and at J to 2 bases, leaving 4 bases not matched to a gene. The CDR3 protein is CASSEGRTSGGQETQYF. CDR3 sequence (DNA): TGTGCCAGCAGTGAAGGACGGACTAGCGGGGGTCAAGAGACCCAGTACTTC.

This clone appeared once. V is TRBV10-3 and J is TRBJ2-7, with 7 bases aligning to TRBD1. There are 15 residues in the CDR3. V trimming: 6 bases; J trimming: 1 base; junction bases outside the gene matches: 9. The V gene's germline CDR1 is ENHRY and CDR2 SYGVKD. The CDR3 loop is CAISDRVSGSYEQYF. The CDR3 bases are TGTGCCATCAGCGACAGGGTCTCCGGTTCCTACGAGCAGTACTTC.

The chain has TRBV13 and TRBJ1-2, with 7 bases matching TRBD1. Trimming at V came to 4 bases and at J to 4 bases, leaving 15 bases not matched to a gene. CDR3 length equals 17 residues. In germline, CDR1 is PRHDT, CDR2 FYEKMQ (reference sequence). The CDR3 sequence: CASSSIPGTVTSYGYTF. For the CDR3, the DNA is TGTGCCAGCAGCTCGATCCCCGGGACAGTAACCTCCTATGGCTACACCTTC.

This chain links TRBV19 with TRBJ2-5, with TRBD2 matching over 11 bases. This CDR3 spans 16 amino acids. V shed 6 bases and J 4 bases; nucleotides not matched to a gene: 10. Germline loops: CDR1 LNHDA, CDR2 SQIVND (reference sequence). The CDR3: CASSRRASGGPETQYF. The CDR3 bases are TGTGCCAGTAGCCGGCGGGCTAGCGGGGGGCCAGAGACCCAGTACTTC.

The CDR3: CATAPTSSGNTIYF. The CDR3 region has the DNA TGTGCCACCGCCCCAACTAGCTCTGGAAACACCATATATTTT. V is TRBV18 and J is TRBJ1-3; D remains unclear. The germline gives CDR1 KGHSH, CDR2 LQKENI. The CDR3 is 14 residues long. V lost 10 bases, J lost 0 bases, and 13 bases lay in between. Full variable domain (missing parts from reference TRBV18 and TRBJ1-3): NAGVMQNPRHLVRRRGQEARLRCSPMKGHSHVYWYRQLPEEGLKFMVYLQKENIIDESGMPKERFSAEFPKEGPSILRIQQVVRGDSAAYFCATAPTSSGNTIYFGEGSWLTVV.

V and J are TRBV7-2 and TRBJ2-4; 7 bases align to TRBD2. Germline trimming cut 5 bases from V and 8 bases from J; bases unmatched to any gene: 9. Germline V gene sequence: CDR1 SGHTA, CDR2 FQGNSA. The CDR3 sequence is 14 residues long. DNA for the CDR3: TGTGCCAGCAGCCCAAGACTAGCCTCTGACATTCAGTACTTC. It translates to CASSPRLASDIQYF.

The V gene is TRBV28, the J gene TRBJ1-2; D is perhaps TRBD1 (5 bases). The V end lost 5 bases, the J end lost 8 bases, and 21 bases lay between the germline ends. Germline V gene sequence: CDR1 MDHEN, CDR2 SYDVKM. The CDR3 is 15 amino acids. The DNA of the CDR3 is TGTGCCAGCAGTCCACCGGGGGGACTAGGGATGGGCTACACCTTC. This sequence encodes CASSPPGGLGMGYTF.

The genes are TRBV18 and TRBJ1-2; TRBD1 matches 7 bases. The ends lost 2 bases at V and 4 bases at J; junction bases unmatched: 13. The CDR3 has 17 amino acids. The germline V gene has CDR1 KGHSH and CDR2 LQKENI. In DNA, the CDR3 is TGTGCCAGCTCACCATCCTTCGCAACAGGGGAAGGCTATGGCTACACCTTC. This codes for CASSPSFATGEGYGYTF.

The V call is TRBV30, the J call TRBJ1-5, with D unclear. V was trimmed by 3 bases and J by 1 base, leaving 13 bases between them. The CDR3 covers 15 residues. CDR1 is GTSNPN, CDR2 SVGIG, per germline (reference sequence). CDR3 sequence (DNA): TGTGCCTGGAGCCGGGATTTAGGCAGCAATCAGCCCCAGCATTTT. This encodes CAWSRDLGSNQPQHF. Full variable domain (outside the CDR3, taken from reference TRBV30 and TRBJ1-5): SQTIHQWPATLVQPVGSPLSLECTVEGTSNPNLYWYRQAAGRGLQLLFYSVGIGQISSEVPQNLSASRPQDRQFILSSKKLLLSDSGFYLCAWSRDLGSNQPQHFGDGTRLSIL.

The chain joins TRBV6-5 to TRBJ2-3; TRBD1 agrees at 8 bases. The V gene end was trimmed by 6 bases and the J gene end by 2 bases; junction bases not matched to a gene: 7. This CDR3 region has 15 residues. Germline loops: CDR1 MNHEY, CDR2 SVGAGI. This CDR3 reads CASRQTGEPTDTQYF. The CDR3 region has the DNA TGTGCCAGCAGACAGACAGGGGAACCCACAGATACGCAGTATTTT.

This chain uses TRBV6-2 or TRBV6-3 with TRBJ2-5; D gene uncertain. The CDR3 covers 16 residues. V gave up 2 bases and J gave up 2 bases, with 15 bases separating them. CDR1 and CDR2 from the germline V gene are MNHEY and SVGEGT. The CDR3 protein is CASSYVGQPKQETQYF. DNA of the CDR3: TGTGCCAGCAGTTACGTTGGCCAACCCAAACAAGAGACCCAGTACTTC.

The rearrangement joins TRBV19 to TRBJ1-5; perhaps TRBD1 as D (5 bases). Trimming pared 2 bases from V and 1 base from J, leaving 18 bases between. This CDR3 contains 18 residues. Germline CDR1 is LNHDA and CDR2 is SQIVND (reference sequence). CDR3 sequence reads: CASSIPAGLNPSNQPQHF. CDR3 coding DNA: TGTGCCAGTAGTATACCGGCGGGGCTTAACCCGAGCAATCAGCCCCAGCATTTT.

The V call is TRBV27, the J call TRBJ1-5; 9 bases fit TRBD1. The junction had 3 bases not matched to a gene; V was cut back by 3 bases and J by 6 bases. Germline values: CDR1 MNHEY, CDR2 SMNVEV (reference sequence). This CDR3 is 14 amino acids long. The CDR3 bases are TGTGCCAGCAGTTTGGGACAGGGCTTTCAGCCCCAGCATTTT. Amino acids: CASSLGQGFQPQHF.

The chain uses TRBV3-1 (or the pseudogene TRBV3-2) and TRBJ2-1, with D maybe TRBD2 (6 bases). Germline V gives CDR1 LGHDT, CDR2 YNNKEL (reference sequence). Trimming shortened V by 5 bases and J by 10 bases, and 24 bases separated the two germline ends. CDR3 length: 16 residues. CDR3 in DNA: TGTGCCAGCAGCGCATTCGGAGGTAGCGGAAACCAGGAGCAGTTCTTC. This codes for CASSAFGGSGNQEQFF.

V gene TRBV7-9 combines with J gene TRBJ2-3, with 10 bases fitting TRBD2. With 5 bases clipped from V and 2 bases from J, the junction kept 7 bases outside the gene matches. CDR1 is SEHNR and CDR2 is FQNEAQ in the germline V gene (reference sequence). This CDR3 comprises 16 residues. Here the CDR3 reads CASSPYSGGLTDTQYF. The CDR3 DNA follows: TGTGCCAGCAGCCCTTATAGCGGGGGGCTCACAGATACGCAGTATTTT. Filled out from reference TRBV7-9 and TRBJ2-3, the complete variable domain reads DTGVSQNPRHKITKRGQNVTFRCDPISEHNRLYWYRQTLGQGPEFLTYFQNEAQLEKSRLLSDRFSAERPKGSFSTLEIQRTEQGDSAMYLCASSPYSGGLTDTQYFGPGTRLTVL.

The chain links TRBV5-4 to TRBJ1-2; D is possibly TRBD1 (6 bases). Germline CDR1 and CDR2: SGHNT and YYREEE (reference sequence). The CDR3 sequence is 14 residues long. V was shortened by 6 bases and J by 11 bases, with 23 bases between the two germline ends. CDR3 nucleotides: TGTGCCAGCATGGGGGACACAGGAAGATTAGGTTACACCTTC. Amino acids: CASMGDTGRLGYTF.

This clone showed up just a few times. The V gene is TRBV7-2, the J gene TRBJ2-1; D perhaps matches TRBD2 (5 bases). Germline V lookup: CDR1 SGHTA, CDR2 FQGNSA. V was trimmed by 1 base and J by 4 bases, leaving 14 bases between them. This CDR3 spans 16 amino acids. For the CDR3, the DNA is TGTGCCAGCAGCTTAGGCACCGGGATGTCTTACAATGAGCAGTTCTTC. This encodes CASSLGTGMSYNEQFF. Based on the CDR3 plus reference TRBV7-2 and TRBJ2-1, the full variable domain is GAGVSQSPSNKVTEKGKDVELRCDPISGHTALYWYRQSLGQGLEFLIYFQGNSAPDKSGLPSDRFSAERTGGSVSTLTIQRTQQEDSAVYLCASSLGTGMSYNEQFFGPGTRLTVL.

The chain recombines TRBV7-9 with TRBJ1-3; D perhaps matches TRBD1 (6 bases). Trimming pared 6 bases from V and 1 base from J, leaving 13 bases between. The CDR3 sequence is 15 residues long. Germline V gene sequence: CDR1 SEHNR, CDR2 FQNEAQ (reference sequence). CDR3 nucleotide sequence: TGTGCCAGCAGGCGGTTACAGGGATCTGGAAACACCATATATTTT. Translation gives CASRRLQGSGNTIYF.

This clone was seen more than once but under ten times. This chain connects TRBV2 to TRBJ2-3, with D perhaps matching TRBD2 (6 bases). This CDR3 region has 13 residues. V was trimmed by 10 bases and J by 11 bases, leaving 22 bases between them. The germline CDR1 and CDR2 sequences are SNHLY and FYNNEI. CDR3 sequence: CAILRAIVGGQYF. Here the CDR3 DNA reads TGTGCCATCCTCCGGGCTATAGTCGGGGGGCAGTATTTT.

V and J are TRBV4-2 and TRBJ1-5, with 8 bases matching TRBD1. V shed 0 bases, J shed 6 bases, and the junction held 7 bases outside the gene matches. CDR3 length equals 16 residues. Germline-derived CDR1 and CDR2 are LGHNA and YNFKEQ. For the CDR3, the DNA is TGTGCCAGCAGCCAAGATGGGGCAGGGGGCTTTCAGCCCCAGCATTTT. Amino acid sequence: CASSQDGAGGFQPQHF.

The J gene is TRBJ1-5, the V gene TRBV30, with 8 nucleotides matching TRBD1. Germline CDR1 GTSNPN, CDR2 SVGIG (reference sequence). The CDR3 runs 16 residues. The trim removed 2 bases at V and 12 bases at J, leaving 18 bases unmatched. This chain's CDR3 is CAWSKGQAAPQIGQHF. CDR3 DNA sequence: TGTGCCTGGAGTAAGGGACAGGCCGCGCCGCAGATAGGCCAGCATTTT.

CDR3 protein: CARSLVRGTGELFF. CDR3 coding DNA: TGTGCCAGAAGCTTGGTCAGGGGCACCGGGGAGCTGTTTTTT. The chain recombines TRBV5-3 with TRBJ2-2; D is possibly TRBD1 (6 bases). TRBV5-3 falls under the ORF class, with uncertain function. This CDR3 has 14 amino acids. Trimming removed 0 bases at V and 4 bases at J, with 7 bases between.

This clone was counted once. V usage is TRBV6-6 and J usage is TRBJ2-7; 10 nucleotides agree with TRBD1. J lost 3 bases, V lost 5 bases, and 7 bases had no gene match. The CDR3 extends over 15 amino acids. CDR1 is MNHNY and CDR2 is SVGAGI in the germline V gene (reference sequence). CDR3 protein: CASSKPGQGIYEQYF. The CDR3 DNA is TGTGCCAGCAGTAAACCGGGACAGGGGATCTACGAGCAGTACTTC.